This TCR beta chain came from a study of regulatory T cells in long-lasting Graves disease. Library construction for TCR beta used iRepertoire HTBI primers and Arm-PCR of CDR3 regions. Each CDR3 protein is one row after TCRdb ran MiXCR on the multiplex PCR reads. Among a few hundred thousand distinct CDR3 sequences, 15% to 20% were seen once, and the ten largest hold 20% to 25%. As concerns this clonotype: Antigen: not known.

Germline CDR1 and CDR2: SGHTA and FQGTGA. The CDR3 runs to 14 residues. After removal of 2 bases from V and 7 bases from J, the junction contained 5 bases not matched to a gene. Broader study findings: Whereas roughly 1,000 public clonotypes were shared by new patients, persistent patients shared more, at about 2,500.

Time point indicated: newly diagnosed GD, antithyroid drugs for less than 3 months. Following extraction of RNA from PBMCs, that RNA was used to make the TCR library. The sample was also reused in another study, on T cells in Graves' hyperthyroidism and ophthalmopathy.

V and J are TRBV7-3 and TRBJ2-3; 8 nucleotides align to TRBD2. The receptor was derived from a woman aged 18-35 years with Graves disease. The sample was peripheral blood mononuclear cells (PBMCs), taken at new diagnosis, from a patient treated with antithyroid drugs. CDR3 region: CASSLGAGGNTQYF. The CDR3 coding sequence is TGTGCCAGCAGCTTAGGCGCGGGAGGAAATACGCAGTATTTT.